This T cell receptor (beta chain) was observed in a study of T cell repertoires in cytomegalovirus infection. Whole-study context: CMV infection and matching HLA type were both indicated by public TCR beta signatures.

TCRdb independently ran MiXCR on the reads; one entry per CDR3 protein. This sample has some 150,000 distinct CDR3 sequences; about 6% occur once, and the top ten carry about 20%. This clonotype was counted many times. Its cognate antigen is unknown. The CDR3 contains 15 residues. The V gene lost 0 bases and the J gene lost 7 bases, with 16 bases spanning the gap. Germline-derived CDR1 and CDR2 are SGHNT and YYREEE (reference sequence). General study points: The response measured ex vivo was dominated by TCR beta clonotypes (HLA-C-restricted and CMV-specific). People with CMV and the relevant HLA were identified by cumulative public TCR beta family frequency.

The TCR sequence derives from a human donor in good health (CMV status not recorded). Some clones in this sample may be carry-over from other donors' samples. Sequencing input: PBMCs. The chain has TRBV5-4 and TRBJ2-5; a possible D gene is TRBD2 (6 bases). Here the CDR3 DNA reads TGTGCCAGCAGCTTGGGGAGGGGAGGACCAGGGACCCAGTACTTC. Amino acids: CASSLGRGGPGTQYF.